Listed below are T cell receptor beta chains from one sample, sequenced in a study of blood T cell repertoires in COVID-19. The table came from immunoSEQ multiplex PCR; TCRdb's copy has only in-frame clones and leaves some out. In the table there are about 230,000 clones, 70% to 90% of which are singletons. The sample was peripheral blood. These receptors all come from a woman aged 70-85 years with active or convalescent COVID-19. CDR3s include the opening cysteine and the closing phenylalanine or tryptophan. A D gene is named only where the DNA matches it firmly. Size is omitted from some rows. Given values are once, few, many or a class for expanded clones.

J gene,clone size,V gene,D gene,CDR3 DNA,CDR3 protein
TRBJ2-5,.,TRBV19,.,TGTGCCAGTAGTACCCCGGACAGTAAAGAGACCCAGTACTTC,CASSTPDSKETQYF
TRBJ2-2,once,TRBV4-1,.,TGCGCCAGCAGCCAAGGAGGAGTACGTCAGGGCACCGGGGAGCTGTTTTTT,CASSQGGVRQGTGELFF
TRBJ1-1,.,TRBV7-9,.,TGTGCCAGCAGCTTAGGGGCCACGGGGGACACTGAAGCTTTCTTT,CASSLGATGDTEAFF
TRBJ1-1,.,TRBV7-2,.,TGTGCCAGCTACCCCGACAGACTCTACACTGAAGCTTTCTTT,CASYPDRLYTEAFF
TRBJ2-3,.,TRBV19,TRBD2,TGTGCCAGTAGTATAGCCCGGGCGGGAGTGGCAGATACGCAGTATTTT,CASSIARAGVADTQYF
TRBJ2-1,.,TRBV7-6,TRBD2,TGTGCCAGCAGCCTATCTAGCGGGAGCTCCTACAATGAGCAGTTCTTC,CASSLSSGSSYNEQFF
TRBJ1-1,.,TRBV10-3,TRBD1,TGTGCCATCACAGGGACAGAGAACACTGAAGCTTTCTTT,CAITGTENTEAFF
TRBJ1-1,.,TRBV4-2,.,TGTGCCAGCAGCCAAGATCGGGGGAACACTGAAGCTTTCTTT,CASSQDRGNTEAFF
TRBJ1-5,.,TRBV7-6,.,TGTGCCAGCAGCTCGGGTTCAGGGAGCAATCAGCCCCAGCATTTT,CASSSGSGSNQPQHF
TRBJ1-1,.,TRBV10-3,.,TGTGCCATCGGCGGGGACCAGAACACTGAAGCTTTCTTT,CAIGGDQNTEAFF
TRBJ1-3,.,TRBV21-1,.,TGTGCCAGCAGCACAACTTCCACTTCTGGAAACACCATATATTTT,CASSTTSTSGNTIYF
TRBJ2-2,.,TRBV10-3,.,TGTGCCATCAGGGGCCCGAACACCGGGGAGCTGTTTTTT,CAIRGPNTGELFF
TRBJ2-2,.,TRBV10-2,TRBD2,TGCGCCAGCAGCACTAGCGGGAAAAGGTCCGCCGGGGAGCTGTTTTTT,CASSTSGKRSAGELFF
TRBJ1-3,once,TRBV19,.,TGTGCCAGTAGTTCCGGGATTCTTACTGGAAACACCATATATTTT,CASSSGILTGNTIYF
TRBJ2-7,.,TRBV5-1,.,TGCGCCAGCAGCTTAAAGCCTTACGAGCAGTACTTC,CASSLKPYEQYF
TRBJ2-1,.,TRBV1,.,TGCACCAGCATCCCGGGACTAGCGGATGACAATGAGCAGTTCTTC,CTSIPGLADDNEQFF
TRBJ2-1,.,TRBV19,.,TGTGCCAGTAGTACACAGGTATCCTACAATGAGCAGTTCTTC,CASSTQVSYNEQFF
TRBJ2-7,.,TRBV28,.,TGTGCCAGCAGTTTATTAATTTACGAGCAGTACTTC,CASSLLIYEQYF
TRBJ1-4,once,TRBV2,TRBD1,TGTGCCAGCGGGGGACAGGATAATGAAAAACTGTTTTTT,CASGGQDNEKLFF
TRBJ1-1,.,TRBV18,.,TGTGCCAGCTCACTAAACTACCTCCCGAACACTGAAGCTTTCTTT,CASSLNYLPNTEAFF
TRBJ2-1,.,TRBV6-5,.,TGTGCCAGCAGTTACGTAGCCCAGTCCTACAATGAGCAGTTCTTC,CASSYVAQSYNEQFF
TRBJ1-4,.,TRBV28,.,TGTGCCAGCAGTTCCCGTAATGAAAAACTGTTTTTT,CASSSRNEKLFF
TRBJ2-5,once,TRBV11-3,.,TGTGCCAGCAGCTTAGGCAGTGTAGAGACCCAGTACTTC,CASSLGSVETQYF
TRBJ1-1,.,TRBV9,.,TGTGCCAGCAGCGTGGGGGCGGGCAGGGAAGCTTTCTTT,CASSVGAGREAFF
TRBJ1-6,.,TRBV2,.,TGTGCCAGCAGACCTCGCCGAGATTATAAGTCACCCCTCCACTTT,CASRPRRDYKSPLHF
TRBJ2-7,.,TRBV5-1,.,TGCGCCAGCTCGATCGACAGCCACTCCTACGAGCAGTACTTC,CASSIDSHSYEQYF
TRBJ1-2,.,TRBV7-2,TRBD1,TGTGCCAGCAGCTTAGCCAGGACAGGGATCTATGGCTACACCTTC,CASSLARTGIYGYTF
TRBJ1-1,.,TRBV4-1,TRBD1,TGCGCCAGCAGGCTTCAGGGGGGACGGGGCACTGAAGCTTTCTTT,CASRLQGGRGTEAFF
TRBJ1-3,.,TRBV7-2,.,TGTGCCAGCAGCTTAGCTCGTCGATCTCAAGGAGGCACCATATATTTT,CASSLARRSQGGTIYF
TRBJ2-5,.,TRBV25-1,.,TGTGCCAGCAGTGAAGAATGGCGGGGACAAGAGACCCAGTACTTC,CASSEEWRGQETQYF
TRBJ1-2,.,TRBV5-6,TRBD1,TGTGCCAGCACCAGACAGGGTTGGGACTATGGCTACACCTTC,CASTRQGWDYGYTF
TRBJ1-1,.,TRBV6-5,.,TGTGCCAGCAGTTCGGGCAGGGGTGAAGCTTTCTTT,CASSSGRGEAFF
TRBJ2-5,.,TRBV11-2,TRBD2,TGTGCCAGCAGCGGAGCGGGACCTGGAGTAGAGACCCAGTACTTC,CASSGAGPGVETQYF
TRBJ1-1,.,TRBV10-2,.,TGCGCCAGCAGCGAATATAGGACTTGGGAAGCTTTCTTT,CASSEYRTWEAFF
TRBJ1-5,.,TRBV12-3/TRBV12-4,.,TGTGCCACCCATTTGGGGACCGAGGGGGCCCAGCATTTT,CATHLGTEGAQHF
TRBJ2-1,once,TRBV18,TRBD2,TGTGCCAGCTCAGAGCCGGGACTAGTTTTCAATGAGCAGTTCTTC,CASSEPGLVFNEQFF
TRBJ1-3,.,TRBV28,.,TGTGCCAGCAGTTCCCTGGACAGCCCTGGAAACACCATATATTTT,CASSSLDSPGNTIYF
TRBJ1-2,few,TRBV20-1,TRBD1,TGCAGTGCTAGTAAATCAGGGGGCGCTCGATATGGCTACACCTTC,CSASKSGGARYGYTF
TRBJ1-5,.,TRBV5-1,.,TGCGCCAGCAGCTTGAATGGGGGCAGGCAGCCCCAGCATTTT,CASSLNGGRQPQHF
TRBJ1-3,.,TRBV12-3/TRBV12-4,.,TGTGCCAGCAGTACAGGGATGGGAAACACCATATATTTT,CASSTGMGNTIYF
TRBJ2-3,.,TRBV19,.,TGTGCCAGTAGTATAGATCCCGTCCCTATTCAGTATTTT,CASSIDPVPIQYF
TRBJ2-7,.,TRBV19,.,TGTGCCAGTAGTTTAAAAATTCGCTCCTACGAGCAGTACTTC,CASSLKIRSYEQYF